The source of this T cell receptor (beta chain) is a study of shared T cell receptors in the human thymus. TCRdb's table, derived via immunoSEQ multiplex PCR, lists solely in-frame clones and lacks some. This table has about 660,000 clones, around 87% appearing once. The sample was also reused in another study, on human thymus T cells. That study reports: Related work found strong thymic repertoire overlap between unrelated individuals.

The sequencing input was thymocytes. The origin of this receptor is a boy under three years old with a congenital heart defect.

The CDR3 region has the DNA TGCGCCAGCAGCTTGGAGGGACAGGGCGAAAAACTGTTTTTT. Translating it yields CASSLEGQGEKLFF. The genes are TRBV5-1 and TRBJ1-4; 9 bases line up with TRBD1. CDR1 is SGHRS, CDR2 YFSETQ, per germline. V was pared by 0 bases and J by 8 bases, with 2 bases of the junction left unmatched. CDR3 size: 14 residues.